Sequencing of this T cell receptor beta chain was carried out in a study of blood T cells in healthy people across ages. Trimming left V 3 bases short and J 10 bases short, with 19 bases between. Germline CDR1 is LNHNV and CDR2 is YYDKDF (reference sequence). The CDR3 consists of 15 residues. The authors ran a second PCR of about 6 to 11 cycles using a sample-barcoded 5' primer and a J-beta primer mix. TCRdb reanalysed the 5' RACE reads using MiXCR and keeps one entry per CDR3 protein. This sample has over 950,000 distinct CDR3 sequences; 51% occur once, and the top ten carry about 20%. A few counts support this clonotype.

Sequencing was performed on blood. The chain is built from TRBV15 and TRBJ2-1; maybe TRBD2 (6 bases). The receptor's source is an older woman in good health. The CDR3 nucleotides read TGTGCCACCAGCAGGAGAGATCTGGCGGGATTGGAGCAGTTCTTC. It codes for CATSRRDLAGLEQFF.